This TCR beta chain was observed in a study of T cell changes during pregnancy in multiple sclerosis. This CDR3 is built from 15 residues. The V gene's germline CDR1 is SGHRS and CDR2 YFSETQ. V gave up 3 bases and J gave up 5 bases, with 12 bases separating them. Method: immunoSEQ multiplex PCR; TCRdb's copy keeps in-frame clones and lacks some. The sample includes tens of thousands of clones, 91% of them seen just once. The origin of this receptor is a female donor with multiple sclerosis, enrolled in a pregnancy study. V gene TRBV5-1 combines with J gene TRBJ1-6, with TRBD1 as a possible D gene (5 bases). This specimen was peripheral blood, taken before pregnancy. The CDR3 loop reads CASSSVDRDNSPLHF. The CDR3 DNA is TGCGCCAGCAGCTCGGTCGACAGAGATAATTCACCCCTCCACTTT. Together with reference TRBV5-1 and TRBJ1-6, the CDR3 gives the full variable domain: KAGVTQTPRYLIKTRGQQVTLSCSPISGHRSVSWYQQTPGQGLQFLFEYFSETQRNKGNFPGRFSGRQFSNSRSEMNVSTLELGDSALYLCASSSVDRDNSPLHFGNGTRLTVT.